This T cell receptor (beta chain) was recovered during a study of CD8 T cells in Susac syndrome. This CDR3 contains 13 residues. The V end lost 7 bases, the J end lost 4 bases, and 13 bases lay between the germline ends. Germline V gives CDR1 SGHDN, CDR2 FVKESK. Patients having Susac syndrome satisfied recently defined diagnostic criteria for definite or probable disease. Reverse transcription of roughly 0.45 to 1 ug RNA used random hexamers. Via MiXCR, TCRdb re-called the immunoSEQ multiplex PCR reads, giving one row per CDR3 protein. The data contain about 150,000 distinct CDR3 sequences, over 90% of them singletons.

Sequencing was carried out using CD8+ T cells from PBMCs. This sequence originates from a human donor with Susac syndrome. V is TRBV14 and J is TRBJ1-1; D is ambiguous. The CDR3 DNA is TGTGCCAGCACCCCCGACCCTGGCACTGAAGCTTTCTTT. As protein: CASTPDPGTEAFF.